The 31 T cell receptor beta chains reported below all come from one sample, sequenced in a study of early T cells in non-severe SARS-CoV-2 infection. MiXCR, applied by TCRdb to the 5' RACE reads, yields one record per CDR3 protein. The sample records some 98,000 distinct CDR3 sequences, approximately 16% being singletons. The specimen sequenced was whole blood. The receptors derive from an adult who was a healthcare worker with PCR-confirmed SARS-CoV-2 infection or an uninfected control (not recorded which).

For this clonotype: A junction end diverges from the germline sequence, so it may reflect a read error. V and J are TRBV2 and TRBJ1-6, with TRBD1 matching 8 bases. Germline V gene sequence: CDR1 SNHLY, CDR2 FYNNEI. The CDR3 runs 14 residues. CDR3 amino acids: CASSIDRGTSPIHF. CDR3 in DNA: TGTGCCAGCAGTATAGACAGGGGCACTTCACCCATCCACTTT.

This clonotype was seen a few times. The V and J genes are TRBV6-2 or TRBV6-3 and TRBJ2-6, with D hard to call. The CDR3 covers 16 residues. Per germline, CDR1 MNHEY and CDR2 SVGEGT. Trimming shortened V by 2 bases and J by 0 bases, and 8 bases separated the two germline ends. The CDR3 DNA sequence: TGTGCCAGCAGTTACGACAACAACTCTGGGGCCAACGTCCTGACTTTC. It codes for CASSYDNNSGANVLTF.

V is TRBV7-6 and J is TRBJ1-4, with a possible D match to TRBD1 (6 bases). This CDR3 contains 16 residues. The V gene lost 2 bases and the J gene lost 0 bases, with 10 bases spanning the gap. In germline, CDR1 is SGHVS, CDR2 FNYEAQ. CDR3 nucleotide sequence: TGTGCCAGCAGCTTAACGGGGGGCGCAACTAATGAAAAACTGTTTTTT. Translating gives CASSLTGGATNEKLFF. Using reference TRBV7-6 and TRBJ1-4 for the parts outside the CDR3, the full variable domain is GAGVSQSPRYKVTKRGQDVALRCDPISGHVSLYWYRQALGQGPEFLTYFNYEAQQDKSGLPNDRFSAERPEGSISTLTIQRTEQRDSAMYRCASSLTGGATNEKLFFGSGTQLSVL.

The table lists this clonotype with a few counts. The genes are TRBV28 and TRBJ1-1; a weak D match, TRBD1 (5 bases). V was clipped by 11 bases and J by 6 bases, with 16 bases between them. Germline V gene data show CDR1 as MDHEN and CDR2 as SYDVKM. The CDR3 is 12 amino acids. As DNA, the CDR3 is TGTGCCTCCGGAGACAGATCCTCTGAAGCTTTCTTT. Its translation is CASGDRSSEAFF.

This clonotype showed up just a few times. The chain combines TRBV19 with TRBJ2-3; 7 nucleotides align to TRBD2. Germline lookup yields CDR1 LNHDA and CDR2 SQIVND (reference sequence). V was clipped by 3 bases and J by 2 bases; unmatched bases: 5. CDR3 size: 15 residues. CDR3: CASSILAADTDTQYF. In DNA form, the CDR3 reads TGTGCCAGTAGTATTCTAGCGGCAGACACAGATACGCAGTATTTT.

The V call is TRBV29-1, the J call TRBJ1-1; D possibly corresponds to TRBD1 (5 bases). Germline V CDR1 and CDR2: SQVTM, ANQGSEA. V lost 3 bases, J lost 5 bases, and 13 bases lay in between. This CDR3 has 13 residues. CDR3 sequence (DNA): TGCAGCGTTGACAGGGCGGGAACAACTGAAGCTTTCTTT. It specifies CSVDRAGTTEAFF.

The rearrangement links TRBV7-2 to TRBJ2-6, with a possible D match to TRBD1 (6 bases). V was pared by 4 bases and J by 2 bases, with 9 bases between. The CDR3 consists of 15 residues. Germline lookup yields CDR1 SGHTA and CDR2 FQGNSA. DNA for the CDR3: TGTGCCAGCAGCTCTGGGGGCGCTGGGGCCAACGTCCTGACTTTC. Residues: CASSSGGAGANVLTF.

The chain carries TRBV7-6 and TRBJ2-4; D may be TRBD2 (6 bases). The V gene's germline CDR1 is SGHVS and CDR2 FNYEAQ. This CDR3 contains 11 residues. Trimming removed 5 bases at V and 8 bases at J, with 7 bases between. CDR3 loop: CASSPGDIQYF. The CDR3 DNA sequence: TGTGCCAGCAGCCCGGGGGACATTCAGTACTTC.

CDR3 in DNA: TGTGCCAGCAGCCACCCAAGGGACGGGGAGCTGTTTTTT. Protein: CASSHPRDGELFF. The rearrangement links TRBV7-6 to TRBJ2-2; D is unclear. Between the trimmed V and J ends, which lost 5 bases and 7 bases, there was a span of 11 bases. Germline CDR1 reads SGHVS; CDR2 reads FNYEAQ. The CDR3 covers 13 residues.

This clonotype was counted a single time. The V call is TRBV3-1, the J call TRBJ1-1, with a possible D match to TRBD1 (5 bases). V lost 4 bases and J lost 5, with 14 bases in between. The CDR3 contains 14 residues. CDR1 and CDR2 (germline): LGHDT, YNNKEL (reference sequence). In nucleotides, the CDR3 is TGTGCCAGCAGCCCTGACACGGGACGGACTGAAGCTTTCTTT. Encoded protein: CASSPDTGRTEAFF. The variable domain in full, with the rest retrieved from reference TRBV3-1 and TRBJ1-1, is DTAVSQTPKYLVTQMGNDKSIKCEQNLGHDTMYWYKQDSKKFLKIMFSYNNKELIINETVPNRFSPKSPDKAHLNLHINSLELGDSAVYFCASSPDTGRTEAFFGQGTRLTVV.

This chain joins TRBV29-1 and TRBJ1-2; TRBD1 aligns across 7 bases. J gave up 8 bases and V 1 base, and 10 bases lay outside the gene matches. The CDR3 contains 14 residues. Looked up from germline, CDR1 is SQVTM and CDR2 is ANQGSEA. CDR3 loop: CSVEVFGQVPGYTF. DNA for the CDR3: TGCAGCGTTGAAGTTTTCGGACAGGTGCCAGGCTACACCTTC.

In its sample, this clonotype was seen many times. At one end the junction does not follow the germline gene, possibly because of a read error. V is TRBV10-3 and J is TRBJ2-7; 8 bases fit TRBD1. CDR3 length: 12 amino acids. The V gene's germline CDR1 is ENHRY and CDR2 SYGVKD. In nucleotides, the CDR3 is TGTGCCATCAGTGAGTCGACTCAGGGGGCGGACTTC. Translation: CAISESTQGADF.

The rearrangement uses TRBV12-5 and TRBJ2-7, with 7 bases identical to TRBD1. The J segment lost 4 bases and the V segment lost 3 bases, leaving 6 bases of the junction unmatched. Germline CDR1 reads LGHNT; CDR2 reads FRNRAP. This CDR3 is 14 amino acids long. The CDR3 nucleotides are TGTGCTAGTGGTTTCAACAGGGGTAGGTACGAGCAGTACTTC. This gives the protein CASGFNRGRYEQYF.

The chain joins TRBV7-2 to TRBJ2-3, with a possible D match to TRBD2 (6 bases). CDR3 length equals 14 residues. V lost 3 bases and J lost 0, with 7 bases in between. Per the germline V gene, CDR1 is SGHTA and CDR2 is FQGNSA. The DNA for the CDR3 is TGTGCCAGCAGCTTCGGGACTAGCACAGATACGCAGTATTTT. It yields the protein CASSFGTSTDTQYF. Looking up the rest from reference TRBV7-2 and TRBJ2-3 gives the full variable domain: GAGVSQSPSNKVTEKGKDVELRCDPISGHTALYWYRQSLGQGLEFLIYFQGNSAPDKSGLPSDRFSAERTGGSVSTLTIQRTQQEDSAVYLCASSFGTSTDTQYFGPGTRLTVL.

This clonotype was counted many times. J is TRBJ2-3 and V is TRBV18; a possible D gene is TRBD2 (5 bases). Trimming cost V 0 bases and J 0 bases, with 10 bases left between them. Germline V lookup: CDR1 KGHSH, CDR2 LQKENI. The CDR3 is 16 amino acids. Here the CDR3 reads CASSPPGSPSTDTQYF. CDR3 DNA: TGTGCCAGCTCACCACCGGGGAGCCCAAGCACAGATACGCAGTATTTT.

This clonotype was observed a few times. The V call is TRBV28, the J call TRBJ1-1, with D possibly being TRBD1 (6 bases). Germline CDR1 and CDR2: MDHEN and SYDVKM. Trimming cost V 6 bases and J 7 bases, with 9 bases left between them. The CDR3 is 11 amino acids. The CDR3 loop reads CASSRTDEAFF. The CDR3 DNA sequence: TGTGCCAGCAGCCGGACAGATGAAGCTTTCTTT.

The genes are TRBV20-1 and TRBJ2-1; 10 positions agree with TRBD2. Germline assignment: CDR1 DFQATT and CDR2 SNEGSKA (reference sequence). J lost 6 bases, V lost 0 bases, and 17 bases had no gene match. There are 19 residues in the CDR3. CDR3 nucleotide sequence: TGCAGTGCTAGAGATGGGGCTAGCGGGAGTAGGTTGAGGGCCAATGAGCAGTTCTTC. This codes for CSARDGASGSRLRANEQFF.

The J gene is TRBJ1-5, the V gene TRBV6-1; no clear D. The CDR3 length is 15 residues. Germline CDR1 and CDR2: MNHNS and SASEGT. Trimming removed 0 bases from V and 6 bases from J, with 12 bases in between. The CDR3 DNA reads TGTGCCAGCAGTGAAGCAGGATTTGATGGTCAGCCCCAGCATTTT. It yields the protein CASSEAGFDGQPQHF.

This clonotype was found a few times. The chain couples TRBV27 to TRBJ2-7; D is perhaps TRBD1 or TRBD2 (6 bases each). The V end was cut by 4 bases, the J end by 4 bases, with 14 bases between. Germline CDR1 and CDR2: MNHEY and SMNVEV (reference sequence). This CDR3 spans 14 amino acids. In DNA, the CDR3 is TGTGCCAGCAGTTCGTCAGGGGCGGGATACGAGCAGTACTTC. Protein product: CASSSSGAGYEQYF.

This rearrangement joins TRBV7-2 to TRBJ1-1; no definite D call. The length of the CDR3 is 15 residues. The V gene's germline CDR1 is SGHTA and CDR2 FQGNSA. The V gene lost 5 bases and the J gene lost 3 bases, with 16 bases spanning the gap. The CDR3 DNA reads as TGTGCCAGCAGCCCCCCCCGATCCTGGGACACTGAAGCTTTCTTT. Its translation is CASSPPRSWDTEAFF.

This clonotype was seen repeatedly, ten times or more. J is TRBJ2-7 and V is TRBV14; no definite D call. The V end was cut by 1 base, the J end by 3 bases, with 10 bases between. The V gene's germline CDR1 is SGHDN and CDR2 FVKESK. The CDR3 contains 14 residues. As DNA, the CDR3 is TGTGCCAGCAGCCAAGGTACCAGATTCTACGAGCAGTACTTC. It is translated as CASSQGTRFYEQYF.

CDR3 amino acids: CASSLAGYGANVLTF. The CDR3 DNA reads TGTGCCAGCAGCTTAGCGGGATATGGGGCCAACGTCCTGACTTTC. The chain joins TRBV7-9 to TRBJ2-6; D is ambiguous. Germline V gives CDR1 SEHNR, CDR2 FQNEAQ (reference sequence). Trimming shortened V by 0 bases and J by 3 bases, and 6 bases separated the two germline ends. This CDR3 spans 15 amino acids.

The chain joins TRBV28 to TRBJ2-2, with 7 bases lining up with TRBD2. This CDR3 spans 16 amino acids. J lost 6 bases, V lost 2 bases, and 9 bases had no gene match. Germline V gene sequence: CDR1 MDHEN, CDR2 SYDVKM. The CDR3 bases are TGTGCCAGCAGTTTACCCAAGCGGGGCATCGCCGGGGAGCTGTTTTTT. Encoded protein: CASSLPKRGIAGELFF.

The chain couples TRBV24-1 to TRBJ2-5; D gene unclear. This CDR3 contains 12 residues. The V gene lost 11 bases and the J gene lost 1 base, with 10 bases spanning the gap. The germline V gene has CDR1 KGHDR and CDR2 SFDVKD. The chain's CDR3 is CAITAVQETQYF. CDR3 DNA sequence: TGTGCCATTACGGCTGTCCAAGAGACCCAGTACTTC.

This sequence joins TRBV12-3 or TRBV12-4 and TRBJ2-1, with D perhaps TRBD1 (5 bases). The CDR3 is made up of 14 amino acids. The V end was cut by 10 bases, the J end by 0 bases, with 13 bases between. Here the CDR3 DNA reads TGTGCCACCAGGGTAGGCAGCTCCTACAATGAGCAGTTCTTC. Protein product: CATRVGSSYNEQFF.

J is TRBJ1-1 and V is TRBV9; the D is unclear. This CDR3 comprises 13 residues. The germline V gene has CDR1 SGDLS and CDR2 YYNGEE. Trimming pared 0 bases from V and 4 bases from J, leaving 7 bases between. Written as DNA, the CDR3 is TGTGCCAGCAGCGTAGGGGAGCGCACTGAAGCTTTCTTT. It specifies CASSVGERTEAFF.

This clonotype was recorded many times. The rearrangement links TRBV4-1 to TRBJ1-2, with D uncertain. Per the germline V gene, CDR1 is MGHRA and CDR2 is YSYEKL. The CDR3 sequence is 14 residues long. The V end lost 0 bases, the J end lost 1 base, and 6 bases lay between the germline ends. The CDR3 DNA is TGCGCCAGCAGCCAAGACCCGGTTAACTATGGCTACACCTTC. It is translated as CASSQDPVNYGYTF.

This clonotype was recorded a few times. The conserved phenylalanine or tryptophan normally closing the CDR3 is absent here, so this likely arose from a read error. The V and J genes are TRBV5-4 and TRBJ1-2; the D is unclear. V was cut by 0 bases and J by 5 bases, with 8 bases left in between. Germline CDR1 SGHNT, CDR2 YYREEE (reference sequence). The CDR3 is made up of 13 amino acids. The CDR3 coding sequence is TGTGCCAGCAGCTTGGTAGGGAGATATGGCTACACCCTC. The encoded protein is CASSLVGRYGYTL.

J is TRBJ2-1 and V is TRBV27; D remains unclear. The CDR3 totals 12 residues. CDR1 and CDR2 from the germline V gene are MNHEY and SMNVEV (reference sequence). Trimming removed 6 bases at V and 9 bases at J, with 12 bases between. Here the CDR3 reads CASRESMGEQFF. The CDR3 bases are TGTGCCAGCAGGGAGAGTATGGGTGAGCAGTTCTTC.

The gene calls are TRBV28 and TRBJ2-1; possible D gene TRBD1, 5 bases. Trimming stripped 2 bases from V and 14 bases from J, with 10 bases between. CDR1 and CDR2 (germline): MDHEN, SYDVKM. This CDR3 has 11 residues. CDR3 sequence (DNA): TGTGCCAGCAGTTTAGGGCAGGGAAAGTTCTTC. Its translation: CASSLGQGKFF.

This clonotype has a count of ten or more. The chain joins TRBV3-1 to TRBJ2-7; D gene uncertain. CDR3 size: 14 residues. Trimming shortened V by 4 bases and J by 3 bases, and 13 bases separated the two germline ends. Germline assignment: CDR1 LGHDT and CDR2 YNNKEL (reference sequence). CDR3 in DNA: TGTGCCAGCAGCCCCTCGAGTCGAGGCTACGAGCAGTACTTC. This encodes CASSPSSRGYEQYF.